This TCR beta chain originates from a study of T cells after yellow fever vaccination. TCR cDNA, made by 5'RACE template switching, carried an added universal primer site and UMIs. TCRdb independently ran MiXCR on the 5' RACE reads; one entry per CDR3 protein. The sample consists of around 72,000 distinct CDR3 sequences, approximately 7.3% of them appearing once. Broader study findings: Peaking on day 5 versus 15, the secondary response was faster but weaker.

This clonotype was found many times. Its matching antigen is unknown. CDR1 and CDR2 from the germline V gene are MNHEY and SMNVEV (reference sequence). The CDR3 has 15 amino acids. V was cut by 0 bases and J by 3 bases, with 12 bases left in between. J is TRBJ2-7 and V is TRBV27, with D unclear. The specimen comprised CD8+ T cells sorted from PBMCs, sampled 10 days after the first yellow fever vaccination. This receptor was identified in a man aged 18-30 years who received the YFV17D yellow fever vaccine. The DNA for the CDR3 is TGTGCCAGCAGTTTATCTTCCAGGCCCATCTACGAGCAGTACTTC. This sequence encodes CASSLSSRPIYEQYF.